These 28 T cell receptor beta chains came from one sample sequenced in a study of beta chain features in type 1 diabetes. Points from the study as a whole: The study found moderately but significantly shorter TCRB CDR3s in all four CD4+ subsets of Type 1 diabetes patients.

No antigens are known for them. Expressed TCRB transcripts were sequenced after all isolated RNA was converted to cDNA. Clones were read by immunoSEQ multiplex PCR, and TCRdb kept only the in-frame ones, dropping some. Of a few hundred thousand clones in the sample, 11% to 15% were seen once. Sample: naive CD4+ T cells from blood. The receptors derive from a man aged 30 to 39 with type 1 diabetes.

This clone has only a few counts. This sequence joins TRBV5-1 and TRBJ1-2; possibly TRBD1 for D (6 bases). Germline loops: CDR1 SGHRS, CDR2 YFSETQ. With 0 bases removed from V and 3 bases from J, the gap between germline ends came to 12 bases. The CDR3 covers 15 residues. CDR3 DNA: TGCGCCAGCAGCTTGGACAGGGCGATAGACTATGGCTACACCTTC. Translated, it gives CASSLDRAIDYGYTF.

This clone has only a few counts. DNA for the CDR3: TGTGCCAGCAGCTCGACAGGGGGAATCGCCGGGGAGCTGTTTTTT. The encoded protein is CASSSTGGIAGELFF. The V call is TRBV5-6, the J call TRBJ2-2; 9 nucleotides line up with TRBD1. This CDR3 contains 15 residues. Trimming cost V 3 bases and J 6 bases; bases outside gene matches: 6. The V gene's germline CDR1 is SGHDT and CDR2 YYEEEE.

The chain uses TRBV19 and TRBJ2-5, with a tentative D call TRBD2 (7 bases). Between the trimmed V and J ends, which lost 3 bases and 5 bases, there was a span of 13 bases. Germline CDR1 reads LNHDA; CDR2 reads SQIVND (reference sequence). The CDR3 is 14 amino acids. The chain's CDR3 is CASSMGGARETQYF. The CDR3 DNA follows: TGTGCCAGTAGTATGGGGGGGGCTCGGGAGACCCAGTACTTC. Supplemented by reference TRBV19 and TRBJ2-5, the full variable domain reads DGGITQSPKYLFRKEGQNVTLSCEQNLNHDAMYWYRQDPGQGLRLIYYSQIVNDFQKGDIAEGYSVSREKKESFPLTVTSAQKNPTAFYLCASSMGGARETQYFGPGTRLLVL.

V is TRBV12-5 and J is TRBJ2-2; 7 nucleotides align to TRBD2. This CDR3 is built from 15 residues. V shed 7 bases and J 3 bases; nucleotides not matched to a gene: 8. Looked up from germline, CDR1 is LGHNT and CDR2 is FRNRAP. CDR3 sequence (DNA): TGTGCTAGTGCCTTGGGGGGGAAAGACACCGGGGAGCTGTTTTTT. As protein: CASALGGKDTGELFF.

This clone was detected a few times. The chain couples TRBV6-6 to TRBJ1-6, with unresolved D. The V gene's germline CDR1 is MNHNY and CDR2 SVGAGI (reference sequence). The CDR3 contains 14 residues. The V gene lost 6 bases and the J gene lost 10 bases, with 16 bases spanning the gap. CDR3: CASSPRGGQSPLHF. CDR3 DNA: TGTGCCAGCAGCCCCCGGGGAGGGCAGTCACCCCTCCACTTT.

The chain has TRBV6-1 and TRBJ2-3, with TRBD1 identical over 9 bases. From germline, CDR1 is MNHNS and CDR2 SASEGT. The CDR3 sequence is 14 residues long. V dropped 5 bases and J dropped 7; count of bases not matched to a gene: 7. The CDR3 nucleotides read TGTGCCAGCAGTTCCACAGGGGGCATCTATACGCAGTATTTT. Amino acid sequence: CASSSTGGIYTQYF.

The chain employs TRBV7-2 and TRBJ2-5, with TRBD1 as a possible D gene (5 bases). The CDR3 spans 15 residues. V lost 1 base and J 1 base, leaving 10 bases between the germline ends. Germline V gene data show CDR1 as SGHTA and CDR2 as FQGNSA. The CDR3 sequence: CASSLVRAGQETQYF. CDR3 sequence (DNA): TGTGCCAGCAGCTTAGTCAGGGCAGGCCAAGAGACCCAGTACTTC.

The chain is built from TRBV7-9 and TRBJ1-1, with 9 positions matching TRBD1. V gave up 2 bases and J gave up 10 bases; unmatched junction bases: 14. This CDR3 has 16 amino acids. Germline V gives CDR1 SEHNR, CDR2 FQNEAQ (reference sequence). The CDR3 nucleotides are TGTGCCAGCAGCTTATTGGAAGGGACAGGGCAACGAGGAGCTTTCTTT. Residues: CASSLLEGTGQRGAFF. Full variable domain (outside the CDR3, taken from reference TRBV7-9 and TRBJ1-1): DTGVSQNPRHKITKRGQNVTFRCDPISEHNRLYWYRQTLGQGPEFLTYFQNEAQLEKSRLLSDRFSAERPKGSFSTLEIQRTEQGDSAMYLCASSLLEGTGQRGAFFGQGTRLTVV.

The J gene is TRBJ2-2, the V gene TRBV9; 11 bases match TRBD2. V shed 3 bases and J 4 bases; nucleotides not matched to a gene: 5. CDR3 length: 16 amino acids. Germline V lookup: CDR1 SGDLS, CDR2 YYNGEE. CDR3 sequence reads: CASSGSGRAITGELFF. The CDR3 DNA reads as TGTGCCAGCAGCGGTAGCGGGAGGGCGATCACCGGGGAGCTGTTTTTT. Full variable domain (missing parts from reference TRBV9 and TRBJ2-2): DSGVTQTPKHLITATGQRVTLRCSPRSGDLSVYWYQQSLDQGLQFLIQYYNGEERAKGNILERFSAQQFPDLHSELNLSSLELGDSALYFCASSGSGRAITGELFFGEGSRLTVL.

This clone was detected only a few times. The chain links TRBV7-2 to TRBJ1-2; possible D gene TRBD1, 5 bases. CDR3 length: 13 amino acids. V was trimmed by 5 bases and J by 4 bases, leaving 11 bases between them. Germline V gene lookup returns CDR1 SGHTA and CDR2 FQGNSA. CDR3 in amino acids: CASSHGTSYGYTF. CDR3 bases: TGTGCCAGCAGCCATGGGACTTCCTATGGCTACACCTTC.

The chain carries TRBV5-1 and TRBJ1-2, with TRBD1 identical over 7 bases. The V and J ends lost 4 bases and 8 bases, in that order; junction bases with no gene match: 17. This CDR3 has 16 amino acids. Germline V gene sequence: CDR1 SGHRS, CDR2 YFSETQ. The CDR3 is CASSGNVGTGAEGYTF. The CDR3 bases are TGCGCCAGCAGCGGCAACGTGGGCACAGGGGCAGAGGGCTACACCTTC.

The rearrangement joins TRBV4-1 to TRBJ2-2; weak D call: TRBD1 (6 bases). V shed 5 bases and J shed 2 bases, with 12 bases lying between them. CDR3 length equals 15 residues. From germline, CDR1 is MGHRA and CDR2 YSYEKL. CDR3: CASSAGATNTGELFF. Here the CDR3 DNA reads TGCGCCAGCAGCGCAGGGGCCACTAACACCGGGGAGCTGTTTTTT.

The J gene is TRBJ2-7, the V gene TRBV13, with D tentatively TRBD2 (6 bases). With 4 bases removed from V and 0 bases from J, the gap between germline ends came to 13 bases. Germline V CDR1 and CDR2: PRHDT, FYEKMQ (reference sequence). CDR3 length: 15 amino acids. DNA for the CDR3: TGTGCCAGCAGCTCGAGCCGGGACTTCTCCTACGAGCAGTACTTC. Its protein is CASSSSRDFSYEQYF.

The J gene is TRBJ2-1, the V gene TRBV7-9, with D possibly being TRBD2 (6 bases). From germline, CDR1 is SEHNR and CDR2 FQNEAQ (reference sequence). Trimming took off 4 bases at V and 6 bases at J, with 13 bases between the two ends. There are 14 residues in the CDR3. CDR3 loop: CASSSDRRGNEQFF. In nucleotides, the CDR3 is TGTGCCAGCAGCTCGGACCGGCGGGGCAATGAGCAGTTCTTC.

In its sample, this clone was seen a few times. The chain combines TRBV9 with TRBJ2-7; 7 nucleotides line up with TRBD2. V was clipped by 2 bases and J by 1 base; unmatched bases: 6. Germline-derived CDR1 and CDR2 are SGDLS and YYNGEE. The CDR3 is 15 residues long. CDR3 sequence: CASSVASGTSYEQYF. The DNA for the CDR3 is TGTGCCAGCAGCGTCGCGAGCGGGACGTCCTACGAGCAGTACTTC.

The chain couples TRBV15 to TRBJ1-2; 7 nucleotides agree with TRBD1. V shed 0 bases and J 3 bases; nucleotides not matched to a gene: 7. The CDR3 consists of 16 residues. Germline-derived CDR1 and CDR2 are LNHNV and YYDKDF (reference sequence). In DNA, the CDR3 is TGTGCCACCAGCAGAGAGGGACAGTTCCAAGACTATGGCTACACCTTC. It specifies CATSREGQFQDYGYTF.

This clone was observed a handful of times. The junction and the germline gene differ at one end; a read error may be behind it. The J gene is TRBJ2-1, the V gene TRBV18; TRBD2 matches at 15 bases. Germline V gene data show CDR1 as KGHSH and CDR2 as LQKENI. CDR3 length: 17 amino acids. Here the CDR3 reads CASSAPGLAGGGNEQFF. Here the CDR3 DNA reads TGTGCCAGCTCAGCACCGGGACTAGCGGGAGGAGGGAATGAGCAGTTCTTC.

This clone was found a few times. V is TRBV27 and J is TRBJ1-3, with a weak D call TRBD1 (5 bases). CDR3 size: 14 residues. Germline values: CDR1 MNHEY, CDR2 SMNVEV (reference sequence). Deletions cut 6 bases from V and 2 bases from J, with 11 bases between. Here the CDR3 DNA reads TGTGCCAGCAGCCAAGGACATACTGGAAACACCATATATTTT. It translates to CASSQGHTGNTIYF.

Concerning this clone itself: Additional DNA sequences in this sample encode the identical CDR3. The chain links TRBV5-1 to TRBJ2-3; 8 bases map to TRBD2. The CDR3 contains 14 residues. V shed 0 bases, J shed 3 bases, and the junction held 0 bases outside the gene matches. From germline, CDR1 is SGHRS and CDR2 YFSETQ. The CDR3 loop reads CASSLAGGTDTQYF. The CDR3 nucleotides read TGCGCCAGCAGCTTGGCGGGGGGGACAGATACGCAGTATTTT.

The V gene is TRBV19, the J gene TRBJ1-5, with D possibly matching TRBD1 (5 bases). CDR1 LNHDA and CDR2 SQIVND come from the germline V gene (reference sequence). This CDR3 has 16 amino acids. Trimming removed 4 bases at V and 0 bases at J, with 13 bases between. CDR3 bases: TGTGCCAGTAGTACGAGGACACCGAATAGCAATCAGCCCCAGCATTTT. This sequence encodes CASSTRTPNSNQPQHF.

The rearrangement links TRBV14 to TRBJ2-1; 7 nucleotides match TRBD2. Trimming took 4 bases from V and 5 from J; bases not matched to a gene: 5. The germline V gene encodes CDR1 SGHDN and CDR2 FVKESK. CDR3 length: 14 amino acids. CDR3 DNA sequence: TGTGCCAGCAGCCCGCTAGCGGACCACAATGAGCAGTTCTTC. Translation gives CASSPLADHNEQFF.

The chain is built from TRBV6-5 and TRBJ1-5; 8 bases line up with TRBD1. This CDR3 comprises 15 residues. The junction had 4 bases not matched to a gene; V was cut back by 0 bases and J by 6 bases. Germline loops: CDR1 MNHEY, CDR2 SVGAGI. DNA for the CDR3: TGTGCCAGCAGTTACTCGCAGGGGGCGAGTCAGCCCCAGCATTTT. It translates to CASSYSQGASQPQHF.

This chain joins TRBV9 and TRBJ1-3, with 9 bases aligning to TRBD1. The CDR3 length is 16 residues. V shed 5 bases, J shed 1 base, and the junction held 7 bases outside the gene matches. The germline gives CDR1 SGDLS, CDR2 YYNGEE. CDR3 amino acids: CASRSATGGSGNTIYF. As DNA, the CDR3 is TGTGCCAGCAGGTCGGCGACAGGGGGATCTGGAAACACCATATATTTT.

The V and J genes are TRBV25-1 and TRBJ2-1; D call uncertain. V was shortened by 3 bases and J by 9 bases, with 9 bases between the two germline ends. Germline loops: CDR1 MGHDK, CDR2 SYGVNS. The CDR3 covers 12 residues. CDR3 residues: CASSDLGGEQFF. The CDR3 region has the DNA TGTGCCAGCAGTGACCTCGGTGGTGAGCAGTTCTTC. Looking up the rest from reference TRBV25-1 and TRBJ2-1 gives the full variable domain: EADIYQTPRYLVIGTGKKITLECSQTMGHDKMYWYQQDPGMELHLIHYSYGVNSTEKGDLSSESTVSRIRTEHFPLTLESARPSHTSQYLCASSDLGGEQFFGPGTRLTVL.

The chain uses TRBV29-1 and TRBJ2-3; 11 bases are a match to TRBD2. V gave up 2 bases and J gave up 6 bases; unmatched junction bases: 7. This CDR3 is 15 amino acids long. In germline, CDR1 is SQVTM, CDR2 ANQGSEA. CDR3 sequence reads: CSVESPSGRRDTQYF. For the CDR3, the DNA is TGCAGCGTTGAATCCCCTAGCGGGAGGCGTGATACGCAGTATTTT.

The V gene is TRBV30, the J gene TRBJ1-1; D is unresolved. The germline V and J ends were trimmed by 3 bases and 6 bases, with 14 bases remaining between them. This CDR3 spans 13 amino acids. Germline-derived CDR1 and CDR2 are GTSNPN and SVGIG (reference sequence). CDR3 bases: TGTGCCTGGAGCCCATCTGGGGAGGCTGAAGCTTTCTTT. Translated, it gives CAWSPSGEAEAFF. Supplemented by reference TRBV30 and TRBJ1-1, the full variable domain reads SQTIHQWPATLVQPVGSPLSLECTVEGTSNPNLYWYRQAAGRGLQLLFYSVGIGQISSEVPQNLSASRPQDRQFILSSKKLLLSDSGFYLCAWSPSGEAEAFFGQGTRLTVV.

This clone turned up a few times. The rearrangement uses TRBV18 and TRBJ1-5; D not resolved. Germline V gene sequence: CDR1 KGHSH, CDR2 LQKENI. CDR3 length equals 13 residues. V shed 3 bases and J shed 4 bases, with 7 bases lying between them. The CDR3 here is CASSPEKNQPQHF. CDR3 in DNA: TGTGCCAGCTCACCTGAGAAAAATCAGCCCCAGCATTTT.

V and J are TRBV4-1 and TRBJ1-1, with 8 nucleotides matching TRBD1. Losses at the gene ends were 2 bases for V and 4 bases for J; bases not matched to a gene: 6. This CDR3 has 15 residues. Per germline, CDR1 MGHRA and CDR2 YSYEKL. CDR3 nucleotides: TGCGCCAGCAGCCAAAGACTCCAGGGGGCCACTGAAGCTTTCTTT. Encoded protein: CASSQRLQGATEAFF.